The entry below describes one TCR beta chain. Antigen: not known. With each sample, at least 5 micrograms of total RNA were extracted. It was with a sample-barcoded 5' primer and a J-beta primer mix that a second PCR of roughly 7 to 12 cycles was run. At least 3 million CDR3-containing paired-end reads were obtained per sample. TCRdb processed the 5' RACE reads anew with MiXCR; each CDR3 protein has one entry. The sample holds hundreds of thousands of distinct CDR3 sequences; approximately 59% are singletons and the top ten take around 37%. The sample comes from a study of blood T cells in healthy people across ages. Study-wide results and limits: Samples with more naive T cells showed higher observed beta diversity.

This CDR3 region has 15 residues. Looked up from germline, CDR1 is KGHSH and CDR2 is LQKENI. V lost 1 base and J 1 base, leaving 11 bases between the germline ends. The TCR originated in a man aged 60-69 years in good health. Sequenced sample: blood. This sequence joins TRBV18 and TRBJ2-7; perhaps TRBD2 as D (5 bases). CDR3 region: CASSPRSSGSYEQYF. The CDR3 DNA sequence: TGTGCCAGCTCACCACGTTCGTCGGGGTCCTACGAGCAGTACTTC. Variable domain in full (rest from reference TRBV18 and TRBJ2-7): NAGVMQNPRHLVRRRGQEARLRCSPMKGHSHVYWYRQLPEEGLKFMVYLQKENIIDESGMPKERFSAEFPKEGPSILRIQQVVRGDSAAYFCASSPRSSGSYEQYFGPGTRLTVT.